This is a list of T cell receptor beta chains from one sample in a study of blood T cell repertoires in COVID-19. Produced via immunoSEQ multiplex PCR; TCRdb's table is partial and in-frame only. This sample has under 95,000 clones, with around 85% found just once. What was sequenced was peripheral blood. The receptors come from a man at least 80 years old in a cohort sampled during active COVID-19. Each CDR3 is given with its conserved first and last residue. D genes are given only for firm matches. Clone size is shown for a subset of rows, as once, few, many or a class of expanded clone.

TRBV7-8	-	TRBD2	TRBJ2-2	CASSFHGSGGAVGELFF	TGTGCCAGCAGCTTCCACGGTAGCGGGGGGGCCGTCGGGGAGCTGTTTTTT
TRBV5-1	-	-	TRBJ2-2	CASSLRGAANTGELFF	TGCGCCAGCAGCTTGCGGGGGGCCGCGAACACCGGGGAGCTGTTTTTT
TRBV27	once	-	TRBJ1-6	CASSSGHQADSPLHF	TGTGCCAGCAGTTCGGGACATCAAGCGGATTCACCCCTCCACTTT
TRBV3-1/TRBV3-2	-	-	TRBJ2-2	CASSHGRGAGGELFF	TGTGCCAGCAGCCATGGCAGGGGGGCTGGCGGGGAGCTGTTTTTT
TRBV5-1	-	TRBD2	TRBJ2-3	CASSTGTSGGADTQYF	TGCGCCAGCAGCACCGGGACTAGCGGGGGTGCAGATACGCAGTATTTT
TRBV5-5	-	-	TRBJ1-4	CASSLAPGLNEKLFF	TGTGCCAGCAGCTTGGCCCCCGGACTTAATGAAAAACTGTTTTTT
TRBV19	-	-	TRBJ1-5	CASTPGLGSNQPQHF	TGTGCCAGTACACCGGGGTTGGGTAGCAATCAGCCCCAGCATTTT
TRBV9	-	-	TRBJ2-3	CASSVEWGSGDTQYF	TGTGCCAGCAGCGTAGAGTGGGGCTCGGGAGATACGCAGTATTTT
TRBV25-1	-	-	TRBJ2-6	CASSEYRGHRANVLTF	TGTGCCAGCAGTGAATATAGAGGGCACCGGGCCAACGTCCTGACTTTC
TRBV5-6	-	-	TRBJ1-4	CASSLGGGGFEKLFF	TGTGCCAGCAGCTTGGGAGGTGGGGGCTTCGAAAAACTGTTTTTT
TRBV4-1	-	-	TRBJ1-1	CASSQETNRDTEAFF	TGCGCCAGCAGCCAAGAGACAAACAGGGACACTGAAGCTTTCTTT
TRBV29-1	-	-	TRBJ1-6	CSVGRDSNSPLHF	TGCAGCGTTGGTCGGGACTCAAATTCACCCCTCCACTTT
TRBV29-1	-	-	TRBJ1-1	CSVDLQVAEAFF	TGCAGCGTTGACCTTCAGGTGGCTGAAGCTTTCTTT
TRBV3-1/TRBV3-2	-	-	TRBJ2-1	CASSTLGAAGEQFF	TGTGCTAGCAGCACCCTCGGCGCGGCGGGGGAGCAGTTCTTC
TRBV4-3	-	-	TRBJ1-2	CASSQDQINYGYTF	TGCGCCAGCAGCCAAGATCAAATTAACTATGGCTACACCTTC
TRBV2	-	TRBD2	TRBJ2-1	CASSRWTSGGAYNEQFF	TGTGCCAGCAGTAGGTGGACTAGCGGGGGTGCCTACAATGAGCAGTTCTTC
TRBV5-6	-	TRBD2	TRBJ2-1	CASSLRTSGHNEQFF	TGTGCCAGCAGCTTGAGGACTAGCGGGCACAATGAGCAGTTCTTC
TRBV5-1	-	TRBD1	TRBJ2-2	CASSLDRGDTGELFF	TGCGCCAGCAGCTTGGACAGGGGTGACACCGGGGAGCTGTTTTTT
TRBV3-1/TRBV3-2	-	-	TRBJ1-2	CASSHAGDGYTF	TGTGCCAGCAGCCACGCAGGGGACGGCTACACCTTC
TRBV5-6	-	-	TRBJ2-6	CASSLAQLSGANVLTF	TGTGCCAGCAGCTTGGCCCAACTCTCTGGGGCCAACGTCCTGACTTTC
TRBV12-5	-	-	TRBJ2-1	CASGSTPLRDEQFF	TGTGCTAGTGGTTCCACCCCCCTGAGGGATGAGCAGTTCTTC
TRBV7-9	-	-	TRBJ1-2	CASRAKGVDYGYTF	TGTGCCAGCAGAGCCAAGGGGGTAGATTATGGCTACACCTTC
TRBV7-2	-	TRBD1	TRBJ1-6	CASSPRTGGNSPLHF	TGTGCCAGCAGCCCTAGGACAGGGGGCAATTCACCCCTCCACTTT
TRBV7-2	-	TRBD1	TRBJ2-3	CASSSQGQGRYTQYF	TGTGCCAGCAGCTCCCAGGGACAGGGAAGGTATACGCAGTATTTT
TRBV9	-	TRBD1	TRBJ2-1	CASSVGQGDNEQFF	TGTGCCAGCAGCGTAGGACAGGGTGACAATGAGCAGTTCTTC
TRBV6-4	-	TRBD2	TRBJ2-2	CASSDIQRTSGVNTGELFF	TGTGCCAGCAGTGACATCCAAAGGACTAGCGGGGTCAACACCGGGGAGCTGTTTTTT
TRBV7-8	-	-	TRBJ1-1	CASSLAGDKIGAFF	TGTGCCAGCAGCTTAGCAGGAGATAAAATCGGGGCTTTCTTT
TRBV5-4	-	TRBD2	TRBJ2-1	CASSLDSGGPYNEQFF	TGTGCCAGCAGCCTAGATAGCGGGGGGCCCTACAATGAGCAGTTCTTC
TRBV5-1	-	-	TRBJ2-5	CASSSGTPVETQYF	TGCGCCAGCAGCTCGGGGACACCCGTGGAGACCCAGTACTTC
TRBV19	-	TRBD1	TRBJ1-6	CATWDRGQNSPLHF	TGTGCCACCTGGGACAGGGGGCAAAATTCACCCCTCCACTTT
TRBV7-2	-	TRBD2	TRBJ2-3	CASSPGLAGATDTQYF	TGTGCCAGCAGCCCGGGACTAGCGGGGGCTACAGATACGCAGTATTTT
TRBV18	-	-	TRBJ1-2	CASSPVPGGTFYGYTF	TGTGCCAGCTCACCGGTTCCGGGGGGTACTTTCTATGGCTACACCTTC
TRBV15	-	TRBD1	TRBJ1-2	CATSRVEQGASGYTF	TGTGCCACCAGCAGGGTCGAACAGGGGGCGAGTGGCTACACCTTC
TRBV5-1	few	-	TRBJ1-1	CASSSRTLGTEAFF	TGCGCCAGCAGTTCCCGGACTCTTGGAACTGAAGCTTTCTTT
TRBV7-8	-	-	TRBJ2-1	CASSSQQDNEQFF	TGTGCCAGCAGCTCCCAGCAGGACAATGAGCAGTTCTTC
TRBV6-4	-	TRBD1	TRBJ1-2	CASSEQGVGGYTF	TGTGCCAGCAGTGAACAGGGGGTCGGTGGCTACACCTTC
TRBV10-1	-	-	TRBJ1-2	CASSESKGGANYGYTF	TGCGCCAGCAGTGAGTCGAAGGGGGGGGCTAACTATGGCTACACCTTC
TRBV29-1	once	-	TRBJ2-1	CSVGLNSYNEQFF	TGCAGCGTAGGACTGAACTCCTACAATGAGCAGTTCTTC
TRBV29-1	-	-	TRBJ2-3	CSVGTPITDTQYF	TGCAGCGTGGGGACACCGATCACAGATACGCAGTATTTT
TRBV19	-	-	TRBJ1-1	CASTPRPVAGSSSEAFF	TGTGCCAGTACCCCCCGCCCTGTTGCAGGGTCAAGTTCTGAAGCTTTCTTT
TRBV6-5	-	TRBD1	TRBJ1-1	CASSQQGANTEAFF	TGTGCCAGCAGTCAACAGGGGGCGAACACTGAAGCTTTCTTT
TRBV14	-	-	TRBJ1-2	CASSPGQGHARGYTF	TGTGCCAGCAGCCCCGGCCAGGGACACGCTAGGGGCTACACCTTC
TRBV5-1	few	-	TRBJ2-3	CASSLGAGSTDTQYF	TGCGCCAGCAGCTTGGGGGCGGGGAGTACAGATACGCAGTATTTT
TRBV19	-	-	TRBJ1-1	CASTPKGGPRAVTEAFF	TGTGCCAGTACCCCCAAGGGTGGCCCCCGAGCGGTCACTGAAGCTTTCTTT
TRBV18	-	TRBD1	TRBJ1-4	CASSRNRQGELFF	TGTGCCAGCTCCCGAAACCGACAGGGGGAACTGTTTTTT
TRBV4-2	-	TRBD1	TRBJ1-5	CASSQEKWGTGPQPQHF	TGTGCCAGCAGCCAAGAGAAGTGGGGGACAGGACCTCAGCCCCAGCATTTT
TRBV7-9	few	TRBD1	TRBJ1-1	CASLRTGMNTEAFF	TGTGCCAGTCTGAGGACAGGCATGAACACTGAAGCTTTCTTT
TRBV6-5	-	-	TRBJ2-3	CASSPDSSTDTQYF	TGTGCCAGCAGCCCAGACAGTAGCACAGATACGCAGTATTTT
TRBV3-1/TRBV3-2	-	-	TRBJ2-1	CASSPPASSSYNEQFF	TGTGCCAGCAGCCCCCCCGCATCTAGCAGCTACAATGAGCAGTTCTTC
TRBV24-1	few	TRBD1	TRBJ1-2	CATSEQEGQGEGNYGYTF	TGTGCCACCAGTGAGCAAGAAGGACAGGGGGAGGGTAACTATGGCTACACCTTC
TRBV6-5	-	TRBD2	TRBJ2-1	CASSFSGGAYNEQFF	TGTGCCAGCAGTTTCAGCGGGGGGGCTTACAATGAGCAGTTCTTC
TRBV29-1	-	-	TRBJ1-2	CSVAVLGANYGYTF	TGCAGCGTTGCTGTATTAGGAGCTAACTATGGCTACACCTTC
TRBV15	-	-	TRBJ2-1	CATSIRTVSYNEQFF	TGTGCCACCAGCATAAGGACAGTCTCCTACAATGAGCAGTTCTTC
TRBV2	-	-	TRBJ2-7	CASSEALRGGYEQYF	TGTGCCAGCAGTGAAGCGCTTCGAGGGGGCTACGAGCAGTACTTC
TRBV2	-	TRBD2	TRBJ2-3	CASRLAGGQDTQYF	TGTGCCAGCAGGCTAGCGGGGGGGCAAGATACGCAGTATTTT